The source of this T cell receptor (beta chain) is a study of T cells in Graves' hyperthyroidism and ophthalmopathy. The CDR3 length is 13 residues. CDR1 is MNHNS and CDR2 is SASEGT in the germline V gene. Deletions cut 4 bases from V and 5 bases from J, with 10 bases between. The investigators amplified TCR beta CDR3 regions from RNA transcripts. First-round RT-PCR with HTBI primers amplified the TCR CDR3 region. One entry per CDR3 protein results from TCRdb running MiXCR on the multiplex PCR reads. The repertoire has about 740,000 distinct CDR3 sequences, approximately 14% of them found once; the top ten carry more than 8.5%. In the case of this clonotype: Being one base from a much bigger clone, this may be a read error. No conserved phenylalanine or tryptophan ends this CDR3, so it is likely a read error.

The source is a woman younger than 35 with Graves' hyperthyroidism. The V gene is TRBV6-1, the J gene TRBJ2-3; D is uncertain. The sample was blood. Written as DNA, the CDR3 is TGTGCCAGCAGTGTAATCCAGGAAGATACGCAGTATATT. It yields the protein CASSVIQEDTQYI.